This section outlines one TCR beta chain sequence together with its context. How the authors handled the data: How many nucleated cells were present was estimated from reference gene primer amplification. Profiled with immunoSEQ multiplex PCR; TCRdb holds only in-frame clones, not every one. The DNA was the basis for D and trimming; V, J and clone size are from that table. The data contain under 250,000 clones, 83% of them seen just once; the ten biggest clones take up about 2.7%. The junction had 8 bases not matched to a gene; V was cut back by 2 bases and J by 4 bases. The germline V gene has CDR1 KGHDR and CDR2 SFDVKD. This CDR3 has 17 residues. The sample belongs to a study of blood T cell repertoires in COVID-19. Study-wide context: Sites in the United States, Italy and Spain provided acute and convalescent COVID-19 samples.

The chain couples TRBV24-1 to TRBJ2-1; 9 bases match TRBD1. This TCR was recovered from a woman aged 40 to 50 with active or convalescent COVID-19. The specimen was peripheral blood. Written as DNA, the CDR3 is TGTGCCACCAGTGATTACCGGACAGGGGTGGGGTACAATGAGCAGTTCTTC. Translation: CATSDYRTGVGYNEQFF.